Shown below are 15 T cell receptor beta chains from a single sample sequenced in a study of T-cell reconstitution after alpha-beta-depleted transplantation in children (dated by TCRdb to the mid-2010s). Read against the paper, the sample's treatment or condition label means: allogeneic hematopoietic cell transplantation with graft depleted of TCRalphabeta T cells and CD19 B cells. The library relied on PCR. Instrument on record: Illumina HiSeq 2500. To normalize quantification of the TCRbeta repertoire, the TCR libraries were built with molecular barcoding that relied on unique molecular identifiers. The raw public data were reprocessed by TCRdb itself: fastp quality trimming at Q25, MiXCR clonotype calling, in-frame beta chains only. Identical CDR3 protein sequences are pooled into one entry, listed with their most common genes and DNA. The table for this sample lists roughly 400,000 distinct CDR3 sequences; roughly 44% of them were counted only once. The top ten hold 27% of the sample.

The specimen was PBMCs, collected before TCRalphabeta/CD19-depleted stem cell transplant. The source is a girl aged 2-10 years with aplastic anemia, due to receive a stem cell transplant.

The count of this clonotype is one. The chain uses TRBV20-1 and TRBJ2-1, with no clear D. V shed 4 bases and J shed 0 bases, with 7 bases lying between them. The germline V gene has CDR1 DFQATT and CDR2 SNEGSKA (reference sequence). This CDR3 spans 13 amino acids. The CDR3 nucleotides are TGCAGTGCTATGCTGAACTCCTACAATGAGCAGTTCTTC. Amino acid sequence: CSAMLNSYNEQFF.

The chain has TRBV28 and TRBJ1-2; the D is unclear. This CDR3 region has 14 residues. The V end lost 3 bases, the J end lost 8 bases, and 16 bases lay between the germline ends. The germline gives CDR1 MDHEN, CDR2 SYDVKM. The CDR3 protein is CASSLYPTPRGYTF. The CDR3 DNA reads as TGTGCCAGCAGTTTGTACCCGACGCCGAGGGGCTACACCTTC.

The V call is TRBV29-1, the J call TRBJ1-1; D call uncertain. Germline CDR1 reads SQVTM; CDR2 reads ANQGSEA. This CDR3 has 11 residues. Trimming stripped 5 bases from V and 5 bases from J, with 9 bases between. CDR3 loop: CSVRERTEAFF. CDR3 DNA sequence: TGCAGCGTTCGGGAAAGGACTGAAGCTTTCTTT.

The sample holds a few counts of this clonotype. This rearrangement joins TRBV7-9 to TRBJ1-1, with D hard to call. With 6 bases removed from V and 0 bases from J, the gap between germline ends came to 14 bases. The CDR3 sequence is 15 residues long. Germline V CDR1 and CDR2: SEHNR, FQNEAQ (reference sequence). CDR3 sequence reads: CASRVNKGLNTEAFF. The CDR3 DNA sequence: TGTGCCAGCAGGGTGAATAAAGGGCTGAACACTGAAGCTTTCTTT.

This clonotype was seen repeatedly, ten times or more. This rearrangement joins TRBV4-1 to TRBJ2-1; the D is unclear. Trimming left V 2 bases short and J 0 bases short, with 11 bases between. CDR1 is MGHRA, CDR2 YSYEKL, per germline. CDR3 length equals 16 residues. In DNA, the CDR3 is TGCGCCAGCAGCCAAAGCCCCCTCAGCTCCTACAATGAGCAGTTCTTC. This encodes CASSQSPLSSYNEQFF.

This clonotype was counted at least ten times. V and J are TRBV12-3 or TRBV12-4 and TRBJ2-2; no clear D gene. V was trimmed by 6 bases and J by 0 bases, leaving 17 bases between them. The CDR3 is 17 residues long. The CDR3 reads CASRAAFGVANTGELFF. In DNA form, the CDR3 reads TGTGCCAGCAGGGCGGCGTTTGGTGTCGCGAACACCGGGGAGCTGTTTTTT.

This clonotype has just a few counts. The genes are TRBV12-3 or TRBV12-4 and TRBJ1-5; no reliable D call. Trimming took off 1 base at V and 2 bases at J, with 12 bases between the two ends. The CDR3 runs to 16 residues. For the CDR3, the DNA is TGTGCCAGCAGTTTAGGAGGCGGTGGGCGCAATCAGCCCCAGCATTTT. The encoded protein is CASSLGGGGRNQPQHF.

This clonotype was counted ten times or more. The rearrangement joins TRBV11-2 to TRBJ1-4; 8 bases fit TRBD1. Germline CDR1 and CDR2: SGHAT and FQNNGV. The ends lost 3 bases at V and 0 bases at J; junction bases unmatched: 0. The CDR3 runs to 15 residues. CDR3: CASSLDRATNEKLFF. DNA for the CDR3: TGTGCCAGCAGCTTGGACAGGGCAACTAATGAAAAACTGTTTTTT. Based on the CDR3 plus reference TRBV11-2 and TRBJ1-4, the full variable domain is EAGVAQSPRYKIIEKRQSVAFWCNPISGHATLYWYQQILGQGPKLLIQFQNNGVVDDSQLPKDRFSAERLKGVDSTLKIQPAKLEDSAVYLCASSLDRATNEKLFFGSGTQLSVL.

This sequence joins TRBV20-1 and TRBJ1-5; D unresolved. Germline CDR1 and CDR2: DFQATT and SNEGSKA (reference sequence). This CDR3 has 12 amino acids. Trimming cost V 3 bases and J 4 bases, with 7 bases left between them. Here the CDR3 reads CSASEANQPQHF. CDR3 DNA sequence: TGCAGTGCTAGTGAGGCTAATCAGCCCCAGCATTTT.

The chain combines TRBV11-3 with TRBJ2-7; TRBD2 matches 9 bases. This CDR3 is built from 14 residues. The V gene's germline CDR1 is SGHNT and CDR2 YENEEA. J gave up 3 bases and V 5 bases, and 5 bases lay outside the gene matches. The CDR3 is CASSRGGGRYEQYF. The CDR3 DNA sequence: TGTGCCAGCAGCCGCGGGGGGGGGCGCTACGAGCAGTACTTC.

The chain uses TRBV20-1 and TRBJ2-7; 8 bases align to TRBD1. This CDR3 is built from 13 residues. V gave up 0 bases and J gave up 3 bases; unmatched junction bases: 1. Germline-derived CDR1 and CDR2 are DFQATT and SNEGSKA (reference sequence). The CDR3: CSARDGQGYEQYF. The CDR3 DNA sequence: TGCAGTGCTAGAGATGGACAGGGCTACGAGCAGTACTTC.

This clonotype was picked up a small number of times. This chain uses TRBV12-3 or TRBV12-4 with TRBJ1-2; D is perhaps TRBD1 (6 bases). V was cut by 5 bases and J by 4 bases, with 14 bases left in between. This CDR3 is built from 14 residues. CDR3: CASSPGQSFYGYTF. The CDR3 coding sequence is TGTGCCAGCAGTCCCGGACAGAGCTTCTATGGCTACACCTTC.

In its sample, this clonotype was seen a few times. The J gene is TRBJ2-3, the V gene TRBV11-2; 8 nucleotides align to TRBD2. CDR1 and CDR2 from the germline V gene are SGHAT and FQNNGV. This CDR3 region has 20 residues. Trimming at V came to 3 bases and at J to 6 bases, leaving 23 bases not matched to a gene. CDR3 in DNA: TGTGCCAGCAGCTTTCCGGAGCGGGGGCGGGAGGCCGAAAGCAGGGATACGCAGTATTTT. Protein sequence: CASSFPERGREAESRDTQYF.

This clonotype was recorded at least ten times. V usage is TRBV9 and J usage is TRBJ2-7; no clear D. Deletions cut 0 bases from V and 6 bases from J, with 13 bases between. The CDR3 covers 14 residues. Per germline, CDR1 SGDLS and CDR2 YYNGEE. The CDR3 DNA is TGTGCCAGCAGCGTAGTCCAAGGTGGTGGCGAGCAGTACTTC. It yields the protein CASSVVQGGGEQYF.

The V call is TRBV30, the J call TRBJ2-3; D gene unclear. This CDR3 comprises 13 residues. CDR1 is GTSNPN and CDR2 is SVGIG in the germline V gene (reference sequence). Trimming pared 2 bases from V and 3 bases from J, leaving 9 bases between. Written as DNA, the CDR3 is TGTGCCTGGAGTTTGGGAAATACAGATACGCAGTATTTT. Amino acids: CAWSLGNTDTQYF.